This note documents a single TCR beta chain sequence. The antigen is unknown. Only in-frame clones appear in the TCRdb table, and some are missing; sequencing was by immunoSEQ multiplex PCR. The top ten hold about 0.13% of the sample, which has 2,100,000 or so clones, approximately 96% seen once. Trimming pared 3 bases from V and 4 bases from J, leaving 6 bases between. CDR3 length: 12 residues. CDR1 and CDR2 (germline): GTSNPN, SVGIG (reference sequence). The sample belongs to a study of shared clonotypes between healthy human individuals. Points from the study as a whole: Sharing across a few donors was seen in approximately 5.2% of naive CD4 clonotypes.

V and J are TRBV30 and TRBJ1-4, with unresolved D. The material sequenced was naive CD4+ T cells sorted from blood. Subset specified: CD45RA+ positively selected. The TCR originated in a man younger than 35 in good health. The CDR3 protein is CAWRGFNEKLFF. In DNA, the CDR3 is TGTGCCTGGAGAGGATTTAATGAAAAACTGTTTTTT.